This entry lists 31 T cell receptor beta chains sequenced from one sample in a study of control samples from healthy donors and cancer patients. Profiling relied on immunoSEQ multiplex PCR, and the TCRdb table lists in-frame clones only, not all of them. The sample lists 130,000 to 150,000 clones; just under 95% were seen once. The sample was blood. These receptors were obtained from a man aged 30 to 39 in good health.

The J gene is TRBJ1-6, the V gene TRBV19; maybe TRBD1 (6 bases). The germline V and J ends were trimmed by 3 bases and 9 bases, with 15 bases remaining between them. Germline V lookup: CDR1 LNHDA, CDR2 SQIVND (reference sequence). The CDR3 covers 15 residues. Here the CDR3 DNA reads TGTGCCAGTAGTATTTCTGGGACAAAATTTTCACCCCTCCACTTT. Translated, it gives CASSISGTKFSPLHF.

V and J are TRBV4-1 and TRBJ1-1; D remains ambiguous. V lost 5 bases and J lost 1, with 11 bases in between. The CDR3 covers 14 residues. CDR1 and CDR2 (germline): MGHRA, YSYEKL. The CDR3 DNA follows: TGCGCCAGCAGCATGCGGACGGAGAACACTGAAGCTTTCTTT. Residues: CASSMRTENTEAFF.

The chain has TRBV28 and TRBJ2-1; 8 bases line up with TRBD1. V dropped 5 bases and J dropped 4; count of bases not matched to a gene: 7. The CDR3 totals 15 residues. Germline values: CDR1 MDHEN, CDR2 SYDVKM. As DNA, the CDR3 is TGTGCCAGCAGTACAGGGGGAAGAGAATACAATGAGCAGTTCTTC. This encodes CASSTGGREYNEQFF.

The chain joins TRBV27 to TRBJ2-2; TRBD2 matches at 9 bases. Germline V lookup: CDR1 MNHEY, CDR2 SMNVEV (reference sequence). J lost 5 bases, V lost 4 bases, and 11 bases had no gene match. The CDR3 spans 17 residues. This chain's CDR3 is CASSYHVAGALTGELFF. CDR3 sequence (DNA): TGTGCCAGCAGTTACCACGTAGCGGGAGCGTTGACCGGGGAGCTGTTTTTT.

The V gene is TRBV15, the J gene TRBJ1-2; D call uncertain. The CDR3 covers 16 residues. V lost 0 bases, J lost 1 base, and 12 bases lay in between. CDR1 is LNHNV, CDR2 YYDKDF, per germline (reference sequence). The CDR3, as DNA: TGTGCCACCAGCAGAGAGGCAGGAGACCTTAACTATGGCTACACCTTC. It is translated as CATSREAGDLNYGYTF.

This chain connects TRBV7-9 to TRBJ2-1, with 8 bases matching TRBD2. Germline trimming cut 4 bases from V and 10 bases from J; bases unmatched to any gene: 12. The germline V gene encodes CDR1 SEHNR and CDR2 FQNEAQ (reference sequence). The CDR3 extends over 15 amino acids. CDR3 region: CASSSWNIAGNEQFF. The CDR3, as DNA: TGTGCCAGCAGCTCCTGGAATATAGCGGGAAACGAGCAGTTCTTC.

This sequence joins TRBV12-3 or TRBV12-4 and TRBJ1-2; TRBD1 might be the D (6 bases). V lost 6 bases and J 7 bases, leaving 15 bases between the germline ends. This CDR3 is built from 13 residues. The CDR3 DNA reads TGTGCCAGCAGCCCCACAGGGCACGGTGGCTACACCTTC. Amino acid sequence: CASSPTGHGGYTF.

The chain joins TRBV4-1 to TRBJ1-2; tentative D call: TRBD1 (5 bases). CDR1 MGHRA and CDR2 YSYEKL come from the germline V gene. The CDR3 is made up of 15 amino acids. V gave up 4 bases and J gave up 0 bases, with 12 bases separating them. CDR3 in amino acids: CASSLLETANYGYTF. CDR3 bases: TGCGCCAGCAGCCTCTTAGAGACAGCTAACTATGGCTACACCTTC.

This chain uses TRBV3-1 (or the pseudogene TRBV3-2) with TRBJ1-1; the match to TRBD1 covers 7 bases. Germline V lookup: CDR1 LGHDT, CDR2 YNNKEL (reference sequence). The CDR3 extends over 14 amino acids. V shed 1 base and J 8 bases; nucleotides not matched to a gene: 7. CDR3 protein: CASSQASGGQEAFF. The CDR3 region has the DNA TGTGCCAGCAGCCAAGCTTCAGGGGGACAGGAAGCTTTCTTT.

This clone was recorded only once. The rearrangement links TRBV5-1 to TRBJ2-2; D unresolved. Germline assignment: CDR1 SGHRS and CDR2 YFSETQ. The V gene lost 4 bases and the J gene lost 6 bases, with 10 bases spanning the gap. This CDR3 is 13 amino acids long. The CDR3 DNA sequence: TGCGCCAGCAGCCGGGCGGTTGCCGGGGAGCTGTTTTTT. This translates into CASSRAVAGELFF.

V usage is TRBV11-2 and J usage is TRBJ2-1; D might be TRBD2 (6 bases). V gave up 2 bases and J gave up 0 bases, with 14 bases separating them. The length of the CDR3 is 17 residues. The germline V gene has CDR1 SGHAT and CDR2 FQNNGV. CDR3 sequence: CASSLFFSGSSYNEQFF. The DNA of the CDR3 is TGTGCCAGCAGCTTATTTTTTAGCGGAAGCTCCTACAATGAGCAGTTCTTC.

The V and J genes are TRBV29-1 and TRBJ1-2; a weak D match, TRBD1 (6 bases). The CDR3 has 17 amino acids. Germline values: CDR1 SQVTM, CDR2 ANQGSEA. Between the trimmed V and J ends, which lost 7 bases and 1 base, there was a span of 25 bases. The CDR3 DNA follows: TGCAGCGCCCATTCCCTGGGCACAGGGACATTTAACTATGGCTACACCTTC. Protein: CSAHSLGTGTFNYGYTF. Using reference TRBV29-1 and TRBJ1-2 for the parts outside the CDR3, the full variable domain is SAVISQKPSRDICQRGTSLTIQCQVDSQVTMMFWYRQQPGQSLTLIATANQGSEATYESGFVIDKFPISRPNLTFSTLTVSNMSPEDSSIYLCSAHSLGTGTFNYGYTFGSGTRLTVV.

The genes are TRBV27 and TRBJ1-2; D perhaps matches TRBD1 (6 bases). Looked up from germline, CDR1 is MNHEY and CDR2 is SMNVEV (reference sequence). V was pared by 3 bases and J by 7 bases, with 18 bases between. The length of the CDR3 is 15 residues. In nucleotides, the CDR3 is TGTGCCAGCAGTTTCGCCCCCAACAGGGTTGGTGGCTACACCTTC. It yields the protein CASSFAPNRVGGYTF.

This chain connects TRBV15 to TRBJ2-7; D remains ambiguous. This CDR3 spans 13 amino acids. The germline V gene has CDR1 LNHNV and CDR2 YYDKDF (reference sequence). Trimming left V 0 bases short and J 8 bases short, with 11 bases between. CDR3 sequence: CATSRDRPEKQYF. The CDR3 nucleotides read TGTGCCACCAGCAGAGATCGACCGGAGAAGCAGTACTTC.

This sequence joins TRBV28 and TRBJ2-7, with 7 positions matching TRBD1. The CDR3 is made up of 18 amino acids. Germline loops: CDR1 MDHEN, CDR2 SYDVKM. V lost 6 bases, J lost 6 bases, and 23 bases stayed unmatched. CDR3 DNA: TGTGCCAGCAGCCGCGGTGTTTTGACAGGGCTTAGTACCTCCGAGCAGTACTTC. It is translated as CASSRGVLTGLSTSEQYF.

The sample holds one count of this clone. V usage is TRBV20-1 and J usage is TRBJ1-5; a possible D gene is TRBD1 (6 bases). Germline CDR1 DFQATT, CDR2 SNEGSKA (reference sequence). This CDR3 comprises 14 residues. V was shortened by 3 bases and J by 1 base, with 10 bases between the two germline ends. CDR3 in amino acids: CSASTGKSNQPQHF. CDR3 nucleotide sequence: TGCAGTGCTAGTACAGGGAAGAGCAATCAGCCCCAGCATTTT.

CDR3 coding DNA: TGTGCCAGTCGACTAGCGGGAGGGGATACGCAGTATTTT. This sequence encodes CASRLAGGDTQYF. This chain uses TRBV6-5 with TRBJ2-3, with 14 bases matching TRBD2. Germline trimming cut 9 bases from V and 6 bases from J; bases unmatched to any gene: 2. Germline CDR1 MNHEY, CDR2 SVGAGI. The CDR3 has 13 amino acids.

The rearrangement uses TRBV10-3 and TRBJ1-1; the D is unclear. The CDR3 sequence is 13 residues long. From germline, CDR1 is ENHRY and CDR2 SYGVKD. Trimming shortened V by 4 bases and J by 1 base, and 7 bases separated the two germline ends. In DNA, the CDR3 is TGTGCCATCAGTGGAAAGGGGAACACTGAAGCTTTCTTT. This encodes CAISGKGNTEAFF.

The rearrangement joins TRBV20-1 to TRBJ2-3, with TRBD2 as a possible D gene (6 bases). V lost 3 bases and J 3 bases, leaving 10 bases between the germline ends. The CDR3 runs 13 residues. The germline gives CDR1 DFQATT, CDR2 SNEGSKA (reference sequence). The CDR3 DNA sequence: TGCAGTGCTAGTTATGGGGGGACAGATACGCAGTATTTT. It yields the protein CSASYGGTDTQYF.

This clone showed up just once. Within the sample, other DNA sequences also encode this same CDR3. V is TRBV29-1 and J is TRBJ2-1; no clear D. V shed 4 bases and J shed 4 bases, with 5 bases lying between them. The V gene's germline CDR1 is SQVTM and CDR2 ANQGSEA. The CDR3 is made up of 11 amino acids. CDR3 coding DNA: TGCAGCGTTGGCGATTACAATGAGCAGTTCTTC. Translation: CSVGDYNEQFF.

The chain recombines TRBV16 with TRBJ1-5; D unclear. Germline V gene sequence: CDR1 KGHSY, CDR2 FQNENV. This CDR3 comprises 16 residues. Trimming shortened V by 4 bases and J by 10 bases, and 23 bases separated the two germline ends. The CDR3 DNA sequence: TGTGCCAGCAGCCCCCCCCTACCCCGGCGGTTGATCCCCCAGCATTTT. It translates to CASSPPLPRRLIPQHF. Together with reference TRBV16 and TRBJ1-5, the CDR3 gives the full variable domain: GEEVAQTPKHLVRGEGQKAKLYCAPIKGHSYVFWYQQVLKNEFKFLISFQNENVFDETGMPKERFSAKCLPNSPCSLEIQATKLEDSAVYFCASSPPLPRRLIPQHFGDGTRLSIL.

This clone was seen only once. This chain connects TRBV3-1 (or the pseudogene TRBV3-2) to TRBJ2-5; 8 bases fit TRBD1. Germline CDR1 is LGHDT and CDR2 is YNNKEL (reference sequence). The CDR3 runs 14 residues. The trim removed 4 bases at V and 5 bases at J, leaving 6 bases unmatched. The CDR3 DNA follows: TGTGCCAGCAGCCCAAGACAGGGGTGGGAGACCCAGTACTTC. Translated, it gives CASSPRQGWETQYF.

CDR3 sequence reads: CASSLLIGGQPQHF. As DNA, the CDR3 is TGTGCCAGCAGTCTCCTGATCGGAGGTCAGCCCCAGCATTTT. The V and J genes are TRBV28 and TRBJ1-5; no definite D call. Per the germline V gene, CDR1 is MDHEN and CDR2 is SYDVKM. V shed 5 bases and J shed 6 bases, with 14 bases lying between them. The CDR3 consists of 14 residues.

Details on this clone: The junction does not match germline at one end; this may be a read error. V usage is TRBV5-8 and J usage is TRBJ1-2, with 7 bases that match TRBD1. The germline V gene encodes CDR1 SGHTS and CDR2 YDEGEE. CDR3 length: 12 residues. The CDR3 loop is CASSWVLTGPSF. CDR3 nucleotides: TGTGCCAGCAGCTGGGTTCTGACAGGGCCCTCCTTC.

This clone came up once. This chain connects TRBV10-2 to TRBJ1-5; D remains unclear. Germline V lookup: CDR1 WSHSY, CDR2 SAAADI. Deletions cut 4 bases from V and 0 bases from J, with 4 bases between. The CDR3 runs 13 residues. The CDR3 loop reads CASSVSSNQPQHF. CDR3 DNA sequence: TGCGCCAGCAGTGTCAGTAGCAATCAGCCCCAGCATTTT.

This clone was recorded many times. This specimen includes other DNA sequences encoding the same CDR3. J is TRBJ2-2 and V is TRBV19; D not resolved. V lost 9 bases, J lost 2 bases, and 7 bases lay in between. Germline lookup yields CDR1 LNHDA and CDR2 SQIVND (reference sequence). The CDR3 has 12 amino acids. The CDR3 nucleotides read TGTGCCAGCAATATTAACACCGGGGAGCTGTTTTTT. The encoded protein is CASNINTGELFF.

This clone is a singleton in its sample. This chain links TRBV29-1 with TRBJ2-7, with a possible D match to TRBD1 (5 bases). Per germline, CDR1 SQVTM and CDR2 ANQGSEA. The CDR3 is 13 amino acids. V lost 4 bases and J lost 3, with 13 bases in between. The CDR3 loop is CSVVGNRHYEQYF. In DNA form, the CDR3 reads TGCAGCGTTGTGGGGAACAGGCACTACGAGCAGTACTTC.

This clone was seen a handful of times. The chain carries TRBV29-1 and TRBJ2-7; D is possibly TRBD1 (6 bases). This CDR3 is built from 13 residues. CDR1 is SQVTM, CDR2 ANQGSEA, per germline. V gave up 1 base and J gave up 6 bases, with 13 bases separating them. The CDR3 bases are TGCAGCGTTGAAGGGGTTGGGGGCACCGAGCAGTACTTC. This gives the protein CSVEGVGGTEQYF.

The chain employs TRBV14 and TRBJ2-5; D is perhaps TRBD2 (6 bases). This CDR3 is 14 amino acids long. The germline V gene encodes CDR1 SGHDN and CDR2 FVKESK. Trimming left V 3 bases short and J 4 bases short, with 12 bases between. The CDR3 coding sequence is TGTGCCAGCAGCCATATGGTGGGAGGAGAGACCCAGTACTTC. It is translated as CASSHMVGGETQYF.

This clone was detected only a few times. The chain couples TRBV6-5 to TRBJ2-1, with D possibly being TRBD2 (6 bases). This CDR3 contains 13 residues. Germline V lookup: CDR1 MNHEY, CDR2 SVGAGI. Trimming took 8 bases from V and 6 from J, leaving 14 bases between them. CDR3 sequence: CASGSGEPNEQFF. Here the CDR3 DNA reads TGTGCCAGCGGGTCGGGGGAGCCCAATGAGCAGTTCTTC.

The V and J genes are TRBV7-2 and TRBJ1-3; no clear D. The CDR3 has 15 amino acids. Per germline, CDR1 SGHTA and CDR2 FQGNSA. V was clipped by 2 bases and J by 0 bases, with 8 bases between them. CDR3 residues: CASSLSQVSGNTIYF. The CDR3 bases are TGTGCCAGCAGCTTAAGTCAAGTCTCTGGAAACACCATATATTTT.